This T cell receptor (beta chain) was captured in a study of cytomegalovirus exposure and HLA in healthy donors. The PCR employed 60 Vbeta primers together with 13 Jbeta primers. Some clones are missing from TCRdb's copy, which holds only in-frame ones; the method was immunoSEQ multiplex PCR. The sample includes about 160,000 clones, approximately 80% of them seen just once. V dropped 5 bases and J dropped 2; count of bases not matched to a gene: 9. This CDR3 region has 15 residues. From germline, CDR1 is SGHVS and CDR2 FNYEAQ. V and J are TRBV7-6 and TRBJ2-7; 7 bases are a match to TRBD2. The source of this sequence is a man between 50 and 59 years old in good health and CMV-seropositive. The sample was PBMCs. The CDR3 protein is CASSPNLAATYEQYF. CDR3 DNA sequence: TGTGCCAGCAGCCCCAACCTAGCGGCAACCTACGAGCAGTACTTC.